This TCR gamma chain derives from a study of human gamma delta and Vdelta1 T cells. TCRdb processed the PCR reads again with the CATT caller. The sample contains several hundred gamma-chain clones, over 4% of which appear only once. This clone was seen a handful of times. The protein recorded in TCRdb matches a much larger clone and deviates from this DNA's translation at residues 5 and 7, suggesting a read error; the protein here is obtained by translating the DNA. The CDR3 is 13 residues long. With V trimmed by 5 bases and J by 6 bases, 10 bases remained unmatched. From germline, CDR1 is VTNTFY and CDR2 YDVSTARD (reference sequence).

The source of this sequence is a human donor in good health. V usage is TRGV3 and J usage is TRGJ1 or TRGJ2. Material for sequencing was naive CD27+ Vdelta1 gamma-delta T cells from blood. The CDR3 DNA reads as TGTGCCACCTGGGTCGACGGGGGTTATAAGAAACTCTTT. This encodes CATWVDGGYKKLF.